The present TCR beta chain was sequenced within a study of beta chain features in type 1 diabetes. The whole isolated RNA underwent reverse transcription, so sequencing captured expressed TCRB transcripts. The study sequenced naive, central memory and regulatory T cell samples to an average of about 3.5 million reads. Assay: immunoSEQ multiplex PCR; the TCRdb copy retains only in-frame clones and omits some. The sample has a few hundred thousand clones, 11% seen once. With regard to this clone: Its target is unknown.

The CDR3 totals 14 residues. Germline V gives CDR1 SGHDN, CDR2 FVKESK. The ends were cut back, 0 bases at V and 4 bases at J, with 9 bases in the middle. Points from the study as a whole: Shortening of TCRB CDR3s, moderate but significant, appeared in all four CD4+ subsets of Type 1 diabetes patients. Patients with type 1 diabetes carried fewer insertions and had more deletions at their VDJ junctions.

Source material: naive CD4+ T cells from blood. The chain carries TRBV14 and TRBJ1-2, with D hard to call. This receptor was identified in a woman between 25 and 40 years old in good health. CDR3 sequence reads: CASSQDHSVYGYTF. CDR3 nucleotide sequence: TGTGCCAGCAGCCAAGATCATTCGGTCTATGGCTACACCTTC.